This paragraph reports one T cell receptor beta chain. Its matching antigen is unknown. This sample is drawn from a study of cytomegalovirus exposure and HLA in healthy donors. About the study: Earlier, fewer than 140 million unique TCR beta sequences were recovered from about 200 million T cells by an analysis.

Points from the study as a whole: According to a later analysis, donors in an Asian-associated ancestry cluster reportedly had fewer N-insertions than the approximately 670-donor mean.

CDR3 size: 14 residues. Trimming left V 0 bases short and J 1 base short, with 7 bases between. CDR1 and CDR2 (germline): SGHRS, YFSETQ. PCR used 60 Vbeta primers and 13 Jbeta primers. Profiled with immunoSEQ multiplex PCR; TCRdb holds only in-frame clones, not every one. Of around 200,000 clones listed, roughly 91% are singletons. This chain uses TRBV5-1 with TRBJ1-1; D not resolved. Sequenced material: PBMCs. This clonotype originated in a woman aged 18-35 years in good health and CMV-seronegative. The CDR3 DNA is TGCGCCAGCAGCTTGGACAGACCGAACACTGAAGCTTTCTTT. It specifies CASSLDRPNTEAFF.